This T cell receptor (beta chain) originates from a study of OX40 agonist ivuxolimab in advanced cancers. CDR1 and CDR2 (germline): SGDLS, YYNGEE. This CDR3 has 14 residues. Trimming shortened V by 3 bases and J by 3 bases, and 9 bases separated the two germline ends. Here immunoSEQ multiplex PCR was the method, and the copy in TCRdb shows in-frame clones only, minus some. Of roughly 81,000 clones in the sample, more than 70% were seen once. The chain carries TRBV9 and TRBJ2-2, with no clear D. This sequence was found in an adult with an advanced solid tumor such as melanoma, head and neck, liver or kidney cancer. The sample here was CD4+ or CD8+ T cells sorted from blood, taken in a trial of the OX40 agonist ivuxolimab. The CDR3 region has the DNA TGTGCCAGCAGCGCCGACATCTACACCGGGGAGCTGTTTTTT. Amino acid sequence: CASSADIYTGELFF.